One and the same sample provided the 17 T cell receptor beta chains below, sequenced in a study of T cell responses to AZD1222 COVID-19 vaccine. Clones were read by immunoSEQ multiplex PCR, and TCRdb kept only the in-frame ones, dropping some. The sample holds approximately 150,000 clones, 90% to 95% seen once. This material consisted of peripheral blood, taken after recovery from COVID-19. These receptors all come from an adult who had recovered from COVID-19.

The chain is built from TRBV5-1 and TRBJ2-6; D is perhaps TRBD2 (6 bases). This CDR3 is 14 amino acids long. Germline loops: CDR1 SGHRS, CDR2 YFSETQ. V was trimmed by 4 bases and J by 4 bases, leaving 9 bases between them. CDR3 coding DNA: TGCGCCAGCAGCCTAGCGTCGGGGGCCAACGTCCTGACTTTC. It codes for CASSLASGANVLTF.

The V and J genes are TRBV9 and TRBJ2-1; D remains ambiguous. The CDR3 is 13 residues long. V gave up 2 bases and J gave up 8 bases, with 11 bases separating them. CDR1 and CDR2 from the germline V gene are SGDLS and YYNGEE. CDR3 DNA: TGTGCCAGCAGCGTTTTAGTAGGTGATGAGCAGTTCTTC. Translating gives CASSVLVGDEQFF.

The CDR3 region is CASSRSTGGGEKLFF. The CDR3 bases are TGTGCCAGCAGCCGGTCGACAGGGGGAGGTGAAAAACTGTTTTTT. V gene TRBV7-8 combines with J gene TRBJ1-4; 9 positions match TRBD1. Germline CDR1 and CDR2: SGHVS and FQNEAQ. The ends lost 5 bases at V and 7 bases at J; junction bases unmatched: 8. The CDR3 is made up of 15 amino acids.

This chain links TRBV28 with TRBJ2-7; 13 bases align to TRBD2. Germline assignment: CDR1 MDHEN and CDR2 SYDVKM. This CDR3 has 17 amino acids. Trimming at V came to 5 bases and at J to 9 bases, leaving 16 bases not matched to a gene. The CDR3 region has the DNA TGTGCCAGCAGTCCCTCAACGGGCGGACTAGCGGGAGTCGGGCAGTACTTC. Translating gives CASSPSTGGLAGVGQYF.

Here the CDR3 DNA reads TGTGCCAGTCCTAGGACAGGGGAGCCGCTAGCCAAAAACATTCAGTACTTC. It codes for CASPRTGEPLAKNIQYF. V and J are TRBV19 and TRBJ2-4, with TRBD1 matching 9 bases. Trimming at V came to 8 bases and at J to 0 bases, leaving 11 bases not matched to a gene. CDR1 and CDR2 (germline): LNHDA, SQIVND (reference sequence). The CDR3 runs 17 residues.

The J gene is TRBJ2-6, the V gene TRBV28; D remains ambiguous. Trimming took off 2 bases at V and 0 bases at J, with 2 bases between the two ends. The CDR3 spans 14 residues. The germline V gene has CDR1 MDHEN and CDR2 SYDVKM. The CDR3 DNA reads TGTGCCAGCAGTTTAAACTCTGGGGCCAACGTCCTGACTTTC. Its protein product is CASSLNSGANVLTF.

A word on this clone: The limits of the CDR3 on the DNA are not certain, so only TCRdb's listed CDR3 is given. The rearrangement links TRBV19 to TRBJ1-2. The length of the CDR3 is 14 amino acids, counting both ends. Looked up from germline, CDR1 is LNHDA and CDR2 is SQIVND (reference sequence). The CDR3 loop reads CASSMSVQDYGYTF.

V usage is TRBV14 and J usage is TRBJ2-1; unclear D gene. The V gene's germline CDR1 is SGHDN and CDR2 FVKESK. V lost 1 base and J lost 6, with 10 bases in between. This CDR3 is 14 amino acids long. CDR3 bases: TGTGCCAGCAGCCAAGTGACGGGTCTCAATGAGCAGTTCTTC. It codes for CASSQVTGLNEQFF.

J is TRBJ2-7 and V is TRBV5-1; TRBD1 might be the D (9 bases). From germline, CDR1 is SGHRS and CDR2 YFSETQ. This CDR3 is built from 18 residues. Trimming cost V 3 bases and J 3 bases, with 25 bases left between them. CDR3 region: CASSSGQGQGGRFYEQYF. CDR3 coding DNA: TGCGCCAGCAGCTCGGGACAGGGTCAAGGCGGGAGGTTCTACGAGCAGTACTTC.

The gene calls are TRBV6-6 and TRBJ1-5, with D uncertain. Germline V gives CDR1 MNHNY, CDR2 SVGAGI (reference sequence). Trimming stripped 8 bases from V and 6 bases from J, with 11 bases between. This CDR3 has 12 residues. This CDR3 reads CASQVLGQPQHF. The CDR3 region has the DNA TGTGCCAGCCAGGTTTTAGGTCAGCCCCAGCATTTT.

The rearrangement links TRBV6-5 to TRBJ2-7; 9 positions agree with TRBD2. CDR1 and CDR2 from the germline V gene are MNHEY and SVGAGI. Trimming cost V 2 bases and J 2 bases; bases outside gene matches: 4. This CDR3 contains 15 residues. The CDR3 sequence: CASSYERGATYEQYF. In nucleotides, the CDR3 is TGTGCCAGCAGTTACGAGCGGGGGGCGACCTACGAGCAGTACTTC.

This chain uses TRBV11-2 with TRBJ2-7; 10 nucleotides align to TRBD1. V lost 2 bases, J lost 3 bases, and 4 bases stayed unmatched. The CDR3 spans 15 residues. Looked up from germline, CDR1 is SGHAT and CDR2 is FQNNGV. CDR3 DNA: TGTGCCAGCAGCTTACCCCGGGACAGGGGCTACGAGCAGTACTTC. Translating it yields CASSLPRDRGYEQYF.

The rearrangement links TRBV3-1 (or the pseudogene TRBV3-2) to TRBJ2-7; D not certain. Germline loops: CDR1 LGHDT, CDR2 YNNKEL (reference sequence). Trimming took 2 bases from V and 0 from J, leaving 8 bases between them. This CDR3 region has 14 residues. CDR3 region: CASSQTTRSYEQYF. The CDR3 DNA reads TGTGCCAGCAGCCAAACTACCCGCTCCTACGAGCAGTACTTC.

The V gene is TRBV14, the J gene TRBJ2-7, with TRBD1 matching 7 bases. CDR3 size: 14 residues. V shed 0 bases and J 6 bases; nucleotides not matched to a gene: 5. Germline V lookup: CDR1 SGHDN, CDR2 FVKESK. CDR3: CASSQDPTGTEQYF. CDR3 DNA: TGTGCCAGCAGCCAAGATCCGACAGGGACCGAGCAGTACTTC. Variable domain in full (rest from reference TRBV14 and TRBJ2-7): EAGVTQFPSHSVIEKGQTVTLRCDPISGHDNLYWYRRVMGKEIKFLLHFVKESKQDESGMPNNRFLAERTGGTYSTLKVQPAELEDSGVYFCASSQDPTGTEQYFGPGTRLTVT.

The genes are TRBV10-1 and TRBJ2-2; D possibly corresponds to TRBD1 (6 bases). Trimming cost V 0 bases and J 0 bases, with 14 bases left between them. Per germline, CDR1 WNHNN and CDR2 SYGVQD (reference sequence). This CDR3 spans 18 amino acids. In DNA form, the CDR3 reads TGCGCCAGCAGTGAGTCCGGGCTACAGGGACCGAACACCGGGGAGCTGTTTTTT. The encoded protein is CASSESGLQGPNTGELFF.

CDR3 region: CASNSDATDYQPQHF. DNA for the CDR3: TGTGCCAGCAATAGTGATGCGACAGATTATCAGCCCCAGCATTTT. The chain carries TRBV28 and TRBJ1-5; maybe TRBD1 (5 bases). With 7 bases removed from V and 5 bases from J, the gap between germline ends came to 18 bases. The CDR3 consists of 15 residues. The V gene's germline CDR1 is MDHEN and CDR2 SYDVKM.

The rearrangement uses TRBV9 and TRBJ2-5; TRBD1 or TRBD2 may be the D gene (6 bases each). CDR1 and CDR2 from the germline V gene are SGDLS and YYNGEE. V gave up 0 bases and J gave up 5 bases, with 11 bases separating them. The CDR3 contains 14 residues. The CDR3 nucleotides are TGTGCCAGCAGCGTAGAAGGGGGAGGTGAGACCCAGTACTTC. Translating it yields CASSVEGGGETQYF.